This T cell receptor beta chain was obtained from a study of Graves' ophthalmopathy and Graves' hyperthyroidism. Study results and limitations: Detection in blood was also observed for most expanded thyroid clonotypes above 0.001 frequency. From stable hyperthyroidism, ophthalmopathy was separated by a 13-signature model with about 88% sensitivity and 75% to 82% specificity. At roughly 67% sensitivity and 72.22% specificity, the model predicted progression of the ophthalmopathy.

Germline V gene data show CDR1 as LNHNV and CDR2 as YYDKDF (reference sequence). The CDR3 has 14 residues. Ophthalmopathy donors showed moderate-to-severe activity, CAS ≥3, NOSPECS ≥4 and a duration under 3 months. The authors amplified TCR beta CDR3 regions, and they did so from RNA transcripts for repertoire sequencing. RT-PCR was first run with HTBI primers, then multiplex PCR in a second round. TCRdb re-called the multiplex PCR reads through MiXCR, storing one row per CDR3 protein. The repertoire consists of roughly 220,000 distinct CDR3 sequences, with 40% to 50% occurring once and the leading ten covering around 43%. A note on this clonotype: No antigen is known for it.

Material for sequencing was peripheral blood. V is TRBV15 and J is TRBJ2-5; no clear D. With the DNA end fitting TRBJ2-7 better, the J assignment may be wrong. The receptor's source is an adult man with Graves' ophthalmopathy. In DNA, the CDR3 is TGTGCCACCAGCAGAGATAGGACCTCCTACGAGCAGTACTTC. Residues: CATSRDRTSYEQYF.